The rows below give T cell receptor beta chains drawn from one sample of a study of beta chain features in type 1 diabetes. The table came from immunoSEQ multiplex PCR; TCRdb's copy has only in-frame clones and leaves some out. This sample has 900,000 or so clones; roughly 16% occur once, and the top ten carry 0.02% to 0.025%. Sample: naive CD4+ T cells from blood. The receptors here all came from a woman aged 18 to 35 in good health. Both conserved end residues are part of each CDR3. The D gene is left open where the match is weak. Expanded clones get a size class; other rows say once, few or many, or leave the size out.

d_call: TRBD1; v_call: TRBV6-6; j_call: TRBJ1-2; clone_size: few; cdr3_nt: TGTGCCAGCAGTTACTTTCAGGGGGAGAATGGCTACACCTTC; cdr3_aa: CASSYFQGENGYTF
d_call: NA; v_call: TRBV7-2; j_call: TRBJ2-1; clone_size: few; cdr3_nt: TGTGCCAGCAGCTTAACGTGGGATAGTGGTGAGCAGTTCTTC; cdr3_aa: CASSLTWDSGEQFF
d_call: TRBD2; v_call: TRBV4-3; j_call: TRBJ2-7; clone_size: few; cdr3_nt: TGCGCCAGCAGCCAAACTAGCGGCAACTCTTACGAGCAGTACTTC; cdr3_aa: CASSQTSGNSYEQYF
d_call: NA; v_call: TRBV27; j_call: TRBJ2-7; clone_size: NA; cdr3_nt: TGTGCCAGCAGGTCTACTCGCATAGTTTCCGAGCAGTACTTC; cdr3_aa: CASRSTRIVSEQYF
d_call: NA; v_call: TRBV4-2; j_call: TRBJ2-1; clone_size: few; cdr3_nt: TGTGCCAGCAGCCAAGGGGACAACTACAATGAGCAGTTCTTC; cdr3_aa: CASSQGDNYNEQFF
d_call: TRBD1; v_call: TRBV4-2; j_call: TRBJ1-6; clone_size: few; cdr3_nt: TGTGCCAGCAGCCAAGACCGGGACAGGAATTCACCCCTCCACTTT; cdr3_aa: CASSQDRDRNSPLHF
d_call: TRBD2; v_call: TRBV4-2; j_call: TRBJ2-3; clone_size: NA; cdr3_nt: TGTGCCAGCAGCCGAACTAGCGGGAACACAGATACGCAGTATTTT; cdr3_aa: CASSRTSGNTDTQYF
d_call: NA; v_call: TRBV19; j_call: TRBJ1-1; clone_size: few; cdr3_nt: TGTGCCAGTAGTATAGGGGCGCGCAGGAACACTGAAGCTTTCTTT; cdr3_aa: CASSIGARRNTEAFF
d_call: NA; v_call: TRBV14; j_call: TRBJ2-1; clone_size: NA; cdr3_nt: TGTGCCAGCAGCGAAAGCAGGGGAGGCTCCTACAATGAGCAGTTCTTC; cdr3_aa: CASSESRGGSYNEQFF
d_call: NA; v_call: TRBV9; j_call: TRBJ2-7; clone_size: NA; cdr3_nt: TGTGCCAGCAGCGTAGGCGTTGGACAGTTCTACGAGCAGTACTTC; cdr3_aa: CASSVGVGQFYEQYF
d_call: NA; v_call: TRBV18; j_call: TRBJ2-6; clone_size: few; cdr3_nt: TGTGCCAGCTCTATCGCAGGCTCTGGGGCCAACGTCCTGACTTTC; cdr3_aa: CASSIAGSGANVLTF
d_call: NA; v_call: TRBV19; j_call: TRBJ2-3; clone_size: few; cdr3_nt: TGTGCCAGTAGTCCGGGCCTCACAGATACGCAGTATTTT; cdr3_aa: CASSPGLTDTQYF
d_call: TRBD1; v_call: TRBV7-8; j_call: TRBJ2-5; clone_size: NA; cdr3_nt: TGTGCCAGCAGCTCGGCACAGGGGTGGAGCATGATACAAGAGACCCAGTACTTC; cdr3_aa: CASSSAQGWSMIQETQYF
d_call: TRBD1; v_call: TRBV2; j_call: TRBJ1-4; clone_size: few; cdr3_nt: TGTGCCAGCAGGCTGACAGGGGGCCTCGCAACTAATGAAAAACTGTTTTTT; cdr3_aa: CASRLTGGLATNEKLFF
d_call: NA; v_call: TRBV29-1; j_call: TRBJ2-7; clone_size: few; cdr3_nt: TGCAGCGTGGAGGAGCAGGGAGGTTACGAGCAGTACTTC; cdr3_aa: CSVEEQGGYEQYF
d_call: TRBD2; v_call: TRBV5-6; j_call: TRBJ2-5; clone_size: NA; cdr3_nt: TGTGCCAGCAGTTCCCCACGGGGGGGAGAGACCCAGTACTTC; cdr3_aa: CASSSPRGGETQYF
d_call: NA; v_call: TRBV28; j_call: TRBJ1-2; clone_size: NA; cdr3_nt: TGTGCCAGCAGTGGGGGTAGCGCAGGCGGGAACTATGGCTACACCTTC; cdr3_aa: CASSGGSAGGNYGYTF
d_call: NA; v_call: TRBV4-1; j_call: TRBJ2-1; clone_size: few; cdr3_nt: TGCGCCAGCAGCCACGGACTCCCTATCTACAATGAGCAGTTCTTC; cdr3_aa: CASSHGLPIYNEQFF
d_call: NA; v_call: TRBV11-2; j_call: TRBJ2-7; clone_size: NA; cdr3_nt: TGTGCCAGCAGCCTTGGGCCGAGGAATGAGGACTACGAGCAGTACTTC; cdr3_aa: CASSLGPRNEDYEQYF
d_call: NA; v_call: TRBV7-9; j_call: TRBJ2-3; clone_size: few; cdr3_nt: TGTGCCACCCCCCGGGGGCGGGAGACTGATACGCAGTATTTT; cdr3_aa: CATPRGRETDTQYF
d_call: NA; v_call: TRBV5-1; j_call: TRBJ2-3; clone_size: NA; cdr3_nt: TGCGCCAGCAGCTTGGCAGGGGTTGTGGGCAGGGTCCTAGATACGCAGTATTTT; cdr3_aa: CASSLAGVVGRVLDTQYF
d_call: NA; v_call: TRBV6-5; j_call: TRBJ2-7; clone_size: few; cdr3_nt: TGTGCCAGCAGCCGACCAAAGTCTGGGGGGAACGAGCAGTACTTC; cdr3_aa: CASSRPKSGGNEQYF
d_call: NA; v_call: TRBV7-2; j_call: TRBJ2-2; clone_size: few; cdr3_nt: TGTGCCAGCAGACCAGGGTCCGGGACGTACACCGGGGAGCTGTTTTTT; cdr3_aa: CASRPGSGTYTGELFF
d_call: NA; v_call: TRBV18; j_call: TRBJ2-1; clone_size: NA; cdr3_nt: TGTGCCAGCTCACCCCTCGTCAGGGATGAGCAGTTCTTC; cdr3_aa: CASSPLVRDEQFF
d_call: TRBD1; v_call: TRBV7-6; j_call: TRBJ1-2; clone_size: NA; cdr3_nt: TGTGCCAGCAGCCCCGGGACAGCCGGCTATGGCTACACCTTC; cdr3_aa: CASSPGTAGYGYTF
d_call: NA; v_call: TRBV13; j_call: TRBJ2-7; clone_size: few; cdr3_nt: TGTGCCAGCAGCCGGACCCAGGGTCTGCGTTACGAGCAGTACTTC; cdr3_aa: CASSRTQGLRYEQYF
d_call: NA; v_call: TRBV15; j_call: TRBJ2-6; clone_size: once; cdr3_nt: TGTGCCACCGAGTTTTCTGGGGCCAACGTCCTGACTTTC; cdr3_aa: CATEFSGANVLTF
d_call: NA; v_call: TRBV28; j_call: TRBJ1-5; clone_size: NA; cdr3_nt: TGTGCCAGCAGTTTTACAAAAGGGCAGCGGCCCCAGCATTTT; cdr3_aa: CASSFTKGQRPQHF
d_call: TRBD2; v_call: TRBV18; j_call: TRBJ2-4; clone_size: few; cdr3_nt: TGTGCCAGCTCACCACGGTCTAGCGGGATCGTAGGTGCCAAAAACATTCAGTACTTC; cdr3_aa: CASSPRSSGIVGAKNIQYF
d_call: TRBD1; v_call: TRBV5-1; j_call: TRBJ2-4; clone_size: NA; cdr3_nt: TGCGCCAGCAGCGTCCCAGGGGGCCGGGGCAAAAACATTCAGTACTTC; cdr3_aa: CASSVPGGRGKNIQYF
d_call: NA; v_call: TRBV6-6; j_call: TRBJ2-3; clone_size: NA; cdr3_nt: TGTGCCAGCAGGCAGACAGTCCGCATCCACGATACGCAGTATTTT; cdr3_aa: CASRQTVRIHDTQYF